This TCR beta chain was captured in a study of control samples from healthy donors and cancer patients. From germline, CDR1 is SGHTA and CDR2 FQGNSA. V trimming: 4 bases; J trimming: 4 bases; junction bases outside the gene matches: 9. CDR3 length: 16 residues. The assay was immunoSEQ multiplex PCR, and TCRdb's table has in-frame clones only and misses some. The sample contains more than 85,000 clones, 83% of which appear only once. The chain combines TRBV7-2 with TRBJ2-7, with 11 bases lining up with TRBD1. The specimen sequenced was blood. This clonotype originated in a woman between 50 and 59 years old in good health. This CDR3 reads CASSSAVGTGGYEQYF. As DNA, the CDR3 is TGTGCCAGCAGCTCTGCTGTCGGGACAGGGGGTTACGAGCAGTACTTC. The full variable domain, with the rest looked up from reference TRBV7-2 and TRBJ2-7, is GAGVSQSPSNKVTEKGKDVELRCDPISGHTALYWYRQSLGQGLEFLIYFQGNSAPDKSGLPSDRFSAERTGGSVSTLTIQRTQQEDSAVYLCASSSAVGTGGYEQYFGPGTRLTVT.